The T cell receptor beta chain described here comes from a study of blood T cells in healthy people across ages. Study details: About one barcoded beta molecule was captured per two T cells (by template switching).

Study findings and constraints: The donors' CMV status was not determined, possibly confounding changes in expanded clonotypes.

This clonotype was detected only a few times. Its specificity is not known. Through a sample-barcoded 5' primer and a J-beta primer mix, a second PCR was run for roughly 6 to 11 cycles. Every individual sample yielded 2.5 million or more paired-end reads (each containing CDR3). In TCRdb, the 5' RACE reads were re-called with MiXCR into one record per CDR3 protein. This table holds roughly 680,000 distinct CDR3 sequences, 49% found once. The sequence was obtained from an older woman in good health. What was sequenced was blood.

The CDR3 reads CSARTPGLNLYEQYF. The CDR3 DNA is TGCAGTGCTAGAACTCCGGGACTAAATCTATACGAGCAGTACTTC. The chain recombines TRBV20-1 with TRBJ2-7; 7 nucleotides line up with TRBD2. The length of the CDR3 is 15 residues. J lost 4 bases, V lost 2 bases, and 11 bases had no gene match. CDR1 and CDR2 from the germline V gene are DFQATT and SNEGSKA (reference sequence).